The entry below describes one T cell receptor beta chain. Its target antigen remains unknown. No base quality information exists; no much larger clone differs at one position. These data come from a study of T cells after yellow fever vaccination (dated by TCRdb to about 2019). The study in broad terms: The SMART-Seq v4 Ultra Low Input RNA kit was used to prepare libraries from fractions with low cell numbers. Blood was collected at multiple timepoints before and after primary and secondary immunization, and bulk PBMC replicates and cell subsets were isolated. To track T-cell clones before and after primary and booster YFV17D yellow fever vaccination, bulk TCR alpha and beta repertoires were sequenced longitudinally. Two healthy male donors, one aged 18 to 30 and one aged 30 to 40 years, made up the cohort. Overall study outcomes, separate from this receptor: A small share of clonotypes occurred in both CD4 and CD8 compartments, likely arising from convergent recombination. Because abundant contaminating clonotypes from the bulk population could be contained in FACS-sorted repertoires, computational filtering was required. Compared with the primary T-cell response, the secondary T-cell response was faster but weaker, reaching its peak on day 5 rather than on day 15. After the booster, most of the clones that had expanded following primary vaccination were detected again (almost 98% of CD4 and roughly 90% of CD8), which suggests that memory was broadly maintained. Because only a couple of donors were included in the study, the extent to which the findings can be generalized is limited.

Synthesis of TCR cDNA relied on 5'RACE template switching, a step that introduced a universal primer site along with unique molecular identifiers. Priming for cDNA synthesis came from both the TCR alpha and TCR beta constant segments. Two PCR steps were used to amplify libraries, with sample barcodes and sequencing adapters being added in the second step. Sequencing of the libraries was done on either Illumina HiSeq 2500 (2x100 bp) or NovaSeq (2x150 bp). Regarding the original processing steps: MIGEC was used to demultiplex reads and collapse the reads into UMI consensus sequences, and MiXCR was used for V(D)J alignment. Vaccine-responding clonotypes were identified with edgeR using replicate PBMC samples, with FDR below 0.01 and a log2 fold change above 5 up to day 15 being required. Each bulk clonotype received a CD4 or CD8 identity based on whether the sequenced CD4 or CD8 repertoire contained that clonotype at higher abundance. The raw public data were reprocessed by TCRdb itself: fastp quality trimming at Q25, MiXCR clonotype calling, in-frame beta chains only. One record per CDR3 amino acid sequence lists the most common genes and DNA. TCRdb's processing, not the authors', yielded these V and J calls. The sample contains 400,000 to 650,000 distinct CDR3 sequences, 20% to 25% of them found a single time. The ten top clones hold roughly a sixth of the sample.

Spanning cysteine to phenylalanine, the CDR3 consists of 14 amino acids. Only the CDR3 DNA stays, 42 bases, in frame from base 1. Sequences MNHNS (CDR1) and SASEGT (CDR2) are obtained from the germline V gene. Interpreted using the paper, the treatment or condition label stands for: live attenuated yellow fever vaccine strain. At every blood-draw timepoint, two biological replicates of bulk PBMCs were collected. A standard Ficoll-Paque protocol was used to isolate PBMCs from peripheral blood. TriZol was used to extract RNA from bulk PBMCs, from CD4 and CD8 fractions, and from dextramer-positive and dextramer-negative fractions.

Recombination connected TRBV6-1 to TRBJ1-4; 7 junctional bases match TRBD1. The source of this sequence is a man younger than 35 who received the YFV17D yellow fever vaccine. The material was PBMCs, obtained around 3 weeks after the first yellow fever vaccination. The nucleotide sequence reads as follows: TGTGCGACAAGACAGGGTGCAACTAATGAAAAACTGTTTTTT. The translation is CATRQGATNEKLFF.